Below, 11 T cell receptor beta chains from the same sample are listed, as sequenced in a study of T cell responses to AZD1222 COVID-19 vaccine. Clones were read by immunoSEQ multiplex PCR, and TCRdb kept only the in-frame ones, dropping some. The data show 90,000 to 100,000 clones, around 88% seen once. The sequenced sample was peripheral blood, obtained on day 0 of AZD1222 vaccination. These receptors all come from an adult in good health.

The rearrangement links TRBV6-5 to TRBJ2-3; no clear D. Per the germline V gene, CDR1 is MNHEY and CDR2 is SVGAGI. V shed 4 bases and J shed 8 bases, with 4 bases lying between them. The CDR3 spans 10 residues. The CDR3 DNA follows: TGTGCCAGCAGTTCGAGTACGCAGTATTTT. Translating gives CASSSSTQYF.

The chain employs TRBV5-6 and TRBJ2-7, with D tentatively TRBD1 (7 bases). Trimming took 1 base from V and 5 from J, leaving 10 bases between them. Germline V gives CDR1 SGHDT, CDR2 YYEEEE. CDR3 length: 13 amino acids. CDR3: CASSLRRGHEQYF. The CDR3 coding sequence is TGTGCCAGCAGCTTGAGGAGGGGGCACGAGCAGTACTTC.

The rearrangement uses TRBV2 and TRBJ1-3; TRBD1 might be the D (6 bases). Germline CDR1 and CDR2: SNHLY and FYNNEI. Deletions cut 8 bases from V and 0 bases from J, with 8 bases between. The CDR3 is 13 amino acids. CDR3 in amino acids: CASGGFSGNTIYF. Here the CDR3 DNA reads TGTGCCAGCGGGGGCTTCTCTGGAAACACCATATATTTT.

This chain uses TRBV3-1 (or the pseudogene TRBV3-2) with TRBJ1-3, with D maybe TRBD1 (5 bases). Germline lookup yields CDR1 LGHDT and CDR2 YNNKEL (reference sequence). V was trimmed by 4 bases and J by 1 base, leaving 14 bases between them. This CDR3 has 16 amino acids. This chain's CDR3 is CASSPPAGGSGNTIYF. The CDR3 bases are TGTGCCAGCAGCCCCCCCGCCGGGGGTTCTGGAAACACCATATATTTT.

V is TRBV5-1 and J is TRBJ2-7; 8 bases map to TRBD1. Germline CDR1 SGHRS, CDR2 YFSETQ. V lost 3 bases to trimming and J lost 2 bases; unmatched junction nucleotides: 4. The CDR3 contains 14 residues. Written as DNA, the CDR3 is TGCGCCAGCAGCTCCAGACAGGGGACCTACGAGCAGTACTTC. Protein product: CASSSRQGTYEQYF.

CDR3 in DNA: TGTGCCAGCAGCTATTACAATGAGCAGTTCTTC. Its translation is CASSYYNEQFF. V gene TRBV7-2 combines with J gene TRBJ2-1; D not resolved. CDR3 length: 11 residues. The V and J ends lost 4 bases and 4 bases respectively, with 2 bases between them. Germline V gene data show CDR1 as SGHTA and CDR2 as FQGNSA.

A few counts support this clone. The CDR3 DNA sequence: TGTGCCAGCAGTGAATTGTTCGGGGGTAGTGGGGGCTACACCTTC. It yields the protein CASSELFGGSGGYTF. The gene calls are TRBV6-1 and TRBJ1-2, with a tentative D call TRBD1 (5 bases). The length of the CDR3 is 15 residues. Deletions cut 2 bases from V and 8 bases from J, with 18 bases between. CDR1 and CDR2 from the germline V gene are MNHNS and SASEGT.

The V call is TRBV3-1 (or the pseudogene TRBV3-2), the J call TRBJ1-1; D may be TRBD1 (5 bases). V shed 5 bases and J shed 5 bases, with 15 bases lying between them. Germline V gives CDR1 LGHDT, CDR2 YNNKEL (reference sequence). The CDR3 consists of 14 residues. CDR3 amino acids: CASSIHVGGTEAFF. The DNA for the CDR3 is TGTGCCAGCAGCATCCACGTCGGGGGGACTGAAGCTTTCTTT.

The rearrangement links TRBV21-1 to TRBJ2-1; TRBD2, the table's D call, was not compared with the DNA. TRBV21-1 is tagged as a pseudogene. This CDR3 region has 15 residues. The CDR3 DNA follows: TGTGCCAGCGGACCCCACAGTGCGGGGGATAATGAGCAGTTCTTC. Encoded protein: CASGPHSAGDNEQFF.

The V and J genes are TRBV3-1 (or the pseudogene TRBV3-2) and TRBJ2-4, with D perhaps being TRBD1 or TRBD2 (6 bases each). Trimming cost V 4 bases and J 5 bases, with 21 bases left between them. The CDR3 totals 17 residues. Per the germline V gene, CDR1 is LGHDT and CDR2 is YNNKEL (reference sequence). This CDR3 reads CASSRRCRGKRENIQYF. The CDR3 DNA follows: TGTGCCAGCAGCCGAAGGTGCAGGGGAAAGCGGGAAAACATTCAGTACTTC.

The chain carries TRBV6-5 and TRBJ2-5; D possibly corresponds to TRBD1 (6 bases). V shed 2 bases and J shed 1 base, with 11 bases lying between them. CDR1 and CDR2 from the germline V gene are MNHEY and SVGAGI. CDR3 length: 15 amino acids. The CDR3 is CASSYLRTAQETQYF. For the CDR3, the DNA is TGTGCCAGCAGTTACCTCAGGACAGCCCAAGAGACCCAGTACTTC.